One and the same sample provided the 17 T cell receptor beta chains below, sequenced in a study of molecular identifiers for immune sequencing clone quantification. TCRdb passed the PCR reads through MiXCR, listing each CDR3 protein once. The sample has a few hundred thousand distinct CDR3 sequences; around 23% are singletons. Sequenced sample: naive CD8+ T cells from blood, with Jurkat cell RNA spiked in. The subset denotes: FACS-sorted CD8+CD4-CCR7+CD45RA+ naive T cells. The origin of the receptors is a human donor in good health. Some libraries in this study had Jurkat cell RNA spiked in.

The chain has TRBV9 and TRBJ2-7; D is ambiguous. This CDR3 region has 12 residues. Germline CDR1 and CDR2: SGDLS and YYNGEE. Trimming left V 6 bases short and J 4 bases short, with 11 bases between. CDR3 region: CASNYTLYEQYF. The CDR3 DNA reads as TGTGCCAGCAACTATACCCTATACGAGCAGTACTTC.

This chain links TRBV3-2 with TRBJ2-7; TRBD1 is taken as the D call from the table, unchecked against the DNA. TRBV3-2 is a pseudogene segment. The CDR3 is 15 amino acids. The CDR3, as DNA: TGTGCCAGCAGCCAAGACCTCCGGACAGAGGACGAGCAGTACTTC. Translated, it gives CASSQDLRTEDEQYF.

This clonotype was seen a handful of times. This chain connects TRBV13 to TRBJ1-2, with D possibly matching TRBD1 (6 bases). The germline V gene encodes CDR1 PRHDT and CDR2 FYEKMQ (reference sequence). The length of the CDR3 is 15 residues. V was clipped by 6 bases and J by 1 base, with 15 bases between them. As DNA, the CDR3 is TGTGCCAGCAGTTTAATACAGGGACATAACTATGGCTACACCTTC. Its protein product is CASSLIQGHNYGYTF.

This clonotype was recorded a few times. V is TRBV10-3 and J is TRBJ2-3; 7 bases line up with TRBD2. V shed 0 bases, J shed 7 bases, and the junction held 10 bases outside the gene matches. Germline CDR1 ENHRY, CDR2 SYGVKD. CDR3 size: 16 residues. The CDR3 DNA reads as TGTGCCATCAGTGAGTCTGGGAGGGCCGATAGTAATACGCAGTATTTT. Translated, it gives CAISESGRADSNTQYF.

This clonotype was counted only a few times. Here the CDR3 DNA reads TGTGCCAGCAGACCCCTAGCGGGGGGCTTAGGTGAGCAGTTCTTC. It encodes CASRPLAGGLGEQFF. This sequence joins TRBV6-2 or TRBV6-3 and TRBJ2-1, with TRBD2 matching over 11 bases. V lost 6 bases and J lost 9; bases outside the gene matches: 10. CDR1 and CDR2 from the germline V gene are MNHEY and SVGEGT. This CDR3 contains 15 residues.

CDR3 DNA sequence: TGTGCCAGCAGTTTCTCCGGACAGCAGTACAATGAGCAGTTCTTC. It encodes CASSFSGQQYNEQFF. The rearrangement links TRBV12-3 or TRBV12-4 to TRBJ2-1; weak D call: TRBD1 (6 bases). The CDR3 totals 15 residues. Deletions cut 3 bases from V and 4 bases from J, with 13 bases between.

The CDR3 DNA is TGTGCCAGTAGTATATCAGGGGACCCCTCCTACGAGCAGTACTTC. Amino acid sequence: CASSISGDPSYEQYF. V usage is TRBV19 and J usage is TRBJ2-7; a weak D match, TRBD1 (6 bases). Germline V gives CDR1 LNHDA, CDR2 SQIVND (reference sequence). This CDR3 spans 15 amino acids. The V and J ends lost 2 bases and 0 bases respectively, with 11 bases between them.

The chain combines TRBV6-5 with TRBJ2-3, with D hard to call. Germline assignment: CDR1 MNHEY and CDR2 SVGAGI. Trimming removed 6 bases from V and 0 bases from J, with 13 bases in between. The CDR3 sequence is 15 residues long. This CDR3 reads CASRSAGTSTDTQYF. The CDR3 DNA follows: TGTGCCAGCAGGTCCGCCGGAACTAGCACAGATACGCAGTATTTT.

Ten or more counts support this clonotype. The chain has TRBV6-5 and TRBJ2-3; TRBD1 matches at 7 bases. CDR1 MNHEY and CDR2 SVGAGI come from the germline V gene. The CDR3 is 16 residues long. With 2 bases clipped from V and 0 bases from J, the junction kept 5 bases outside the gene matches. The CDR3 sequence: CASSYTGVGSTDTQYF. The CDR3 nucleotides are TGTGCCAGCAGTTACACAGGGGTCGGGAGCACAGATACGCAGTATTTT.

In regard to this clonotype: The junction departs from the called germline gene at one end, perhaps through a read error. The V and J genes are TRBV9 and TRBJ1-4; tentative D call: TRBD1 (6 bases). This CDR3 comprises 15 residues. Germline V gene sequence: CDR1 SGDLS, CDR2 YYNGEE. CDR3 sequence (DNA): TGTGCCAGCAGCGTCGAGACAGGAACTAATGAAAAACTGGTTTTT. Amino acids: CASSVETGTNEKLVF.

The rearrangement uses TRBV19 and TRBJ1-5, with D tentatively TRBD1 (6 bases). From germline, CDR1 is LNHDA and CDR2 SQIVND (reference sequence). This CDR3 contains 14 residues. V lost 6 bases, J lost 8 bases, and 17 bases lay in between. CDR3 in amino acids: CASSPGHQSEPQHF. The CDR3 DNA sequence: TGTGCCAGTAGCCCGGGACACCAATCGGAGCCCCAGCATTTT.

In regard to this clonotype: The junction departs from germline at one end; a sequencing error may be responsible. The chain is built from TRBV13 and TRBJ2-7; weak D call: TRBD2 (6 bases). Per germline, CDR1 PRHDT and CDR2 FYEKMQ (reference sequence). The CDR3 spans 14 residues. CDR3 sequence (DNA): TGTGCCAGCAGCCTAGCGCGAAGCTCCAACGAGCAGTACTTC. Residues: CASSLARSSNEQYF.

This clonotype was detected only a few times. The chain has TRBV11-2 and TRBJ2-3, with 10 bases fitting TRBD2. The CDR3 runs 18 residues. V shed 3 bases and J 2 bases; nucleotides not matched to a gene: 11. Germline values: CDR1 SGHAT, CDR2 FQNNGV. The CDR3 DNA follows: TGTGCCAGCAGCTTTAACAGCGGGGGGGCTTCCTCCACAGATACGCAGTATTTT. Its protein is CASSFNSGGASSTDTQYF.

As to this clonotype: A much larger clone differs from this one at a single base, so this may be a read error. The chain employs TRBV6-1 and TRBJ1-2; 9 bases align to TRBD1. Germline CDR1 is MNHNS and CDR2 is SASEGT. The V segment lost 6 bases and the J segment 13 bases; nucleotides outside the gene matches: 12. The CDR3 contains 13 residues. The CDR3 is CASSGTGTLQTTF. The CDR3, as DNA: TGTGCCAGCAGCGGGACAGGGACGCTTCAGACCACCTTC.

This clonotype was counted at least ten times. This chain connects TRBV12-3 or TRBV12-4 to TRBJ2-3, with TRBD2 matching over 8 bases. The CDR3 spans 13 residues. The J segment lost 4 bases and the V segment lost 6 bases, leaving 3 bases of the junction unmatched. The CDR3 DNA reads as TGTGCCAGCAGCTCCGGGGGGGCAGATACGCAGTATTTT. Its translation: CASSSGGADTQYF.

This clonotype has at least ten counts. This chain joins TRBV29-1 and TRBJ1-1; D remains ambiguous. Germline V gives CDR1 SQVTM, CDR2 ANQGSEA. The CDR3 contains 11 residues. V shed 5 bases and J shed 4 bases, with 8 bases lying between them. This CDR3 is CSVPRGTEAFF. CDR3 coding DNA: TGCAGCGTTCCTCGGGGCACTGAAGCTTTCTTT. Together with reference TRBV29-1 and TRBJ1-1, the CDR3 gives the full variable domain: SAVISQKPSRDICQRGTSLTIQCQVDSQVTMMFWYRQQPGQSLTLIATANQGSEATYESGFVIDKFPISRPNLTFSTLTVSNMSPEDSSIYLCSVPRGTEAFFGQGTRLTVV.

The rearrangement joins TRBV27 to TRBJ1-1, with a weak D call TRBD1 (5 bases). CDR3 size: 15 residues. Germline assignment: CDR1 MNHEY and CDR2 SMNVEV (reference sequence). Trimming shortened V by 1 base and J by 2 bases, and 11 bases separated the two germline ends. CDR3 coding DNA: TGTGCCAGCAGTTTATTGGCAGGGCTAAACACTGAAGCTTTCTTT. Encoded protein: CASSLLAGLNTEAFF.